The text below deals with one TCR beta chain. The data belong to a study of blood T cell repertoires in COVID-19. Authors' processing steps: It was from reference gene primer amplification that nucleated cell counts were estimated. Data came from immunoSEQ multiplex PCR; TCRdb stores just in-frame clones and leaves some out. The V and J calls and clone size were taken over from that table, and D and trimming were inferred from the DNA. The table lists roughly 260,000 clones, just under 90% of them singletons, with roughly 3.3% in the top ten. Sequencing was carried out using peripheral blood. The source is a woman aged 40 to 50 with acute or convalescent COVID-19.

The CDR3 region has the DNA TGCGCCAGCAGTGAGTCCGGCTGGGGCCTCAGGGAAGCTTTCTTT. Its translation is CASSESGWGLREAFF. This chain joins TRBV10-1 and TRBJ1-1; tentative D call: TRBD1 (5 bases). This CDR3 region has 15 residues. CDR1 WNHNN and CDR2 SYGVQD come from the germline V gene (reference sequence). Trimming removed 0 bases at V and 8 bases at J, with 16 bases between.